One sample yielded the 10 T cell receptor beta chains listed below, sequenced in a study of post-analysis software for immune sequencing data. Their antigen targets remain unknown. Included in the TCR beta cDNA libraries were unique molecular identifiers. TCRdb processed the PCR reads anew with MiXCR; each CDR3 protein has one entry. The sample consists of about 770,000 distinct CDR3 sequences, around 46% of them appearing once. The study's findings and limits: TRBV5-6, TRBV5-1 and TRBV20-1 belonged to a set of five TRBV segments that were more frequent in patients than controls.

Sample: blood. These receptors came from a girl under 18 with multiple sclerosis.

This clonotype was picked up a small number of times. The V call is TRBV20-1, the J call TRBJ2-3; 7 bases align to TRBD2. The CDR3 runs to 16 residues. CDR1 and CDR2 from the germline V gene are DFQATT and SNEGSKA (reference sequence). V dropped 2 bases and J dropped 2; count of bases not matched to a gene: 10. CDR3 nucleotide sequence: TGCAGTGCTAGATCCGAAGTGGGGGACTACACAGATACGCAGTATTTT. This translates into CSARSEVGDYTDTQYF.

CDR3 sequence: CASSATPGLDAYEQYF. The CDR3 DNA reads as TGTGCCAGCAGTGCAACGCCGGGACTAGACGCTTACGAGCAGTACTTC. The chain has TRBV2 and TRBJ2-4; 8 bases match TRBD2. The J call is in doubt because the DNA end fits TRBJ2-7 better. There are 16 residues in the CDR3. Per germline, CDR1 SNHLY and CDR2 FYNNEI.

The chain joins TRBV4-1 to TRBJ2-7; D perhaps matches TRBD2 (5 bases). The germline CDR1 and CDR2 sequences are MGHRA and YSYEKL. The V gene lost 0 bases and the J gene lost 2 bases, with 14 bases spanning the gap. This CDR3 spans 16 amino acids. As DNA, the CDR3 is TGCGCCAGCAGCCAAGAAGAGAGGGTTACTACCTACGAGCAGTACTTC. This sequence encodes CASSQEERVTTYEQYF.

The chain recombines TRBV27 with TRBJ2-3; unclear D gene. The CDR3 consists of 13 residues. Trimming took off 5 bases at V and 4 bases at J, with 10 bases between the two ends. Per germline, CDR1 MNHEY and CDR2 SMNVEV (reference sequence). The CDR3 sequence: CASSHSSADTQYF. CDR3 DNA sequence: TGTGCCAGCAGTCATAGCTCAGCAGATACGCAGTATTTT.

The rearrangement joins TRBV28 to TRBJ2-7, with a tentative D call TRBD1 (6 bases). The V gene's germline CDR1 is MDHEN and CDR2 SYDVKM. The CDR3 contains 13 residues. Deletions cut 9 bases from V and 2 bases from J, with 14 bases between. CDR3 in DNA: TGTGCCAGTGGGGGCCAGACGACCTACGAGCAGTACTTC. Its protein product is CASGGQTTYEQYF.

For the CDR3, the DNA is TGTGCCAGCAGCCCCTCGGGACTAGTGGTAGATACGCAGTATTTT. Protein sequence: CASSPSGLVVDTQYF. The V call is TRBV5-6, the J call TRBJ2-3; 8 nucleotides align to TRBD2. Germline CDR1 is SGHDT and CDR2 is YYEEEE. Unmatched junction bases numbered 9, after V lost 4 bases and J lost 5 bases. The CDR3 runs to 15 residues.

V gene TRBV10-3 combines with J gene TRBJ2-5; 13 bases are shared with TRBD2. From germline, CDR1 is ENHRY and CDR2 SYGVKD. The CDR3 length is 18 residues. V was pared by 11 bases and J by 1 base, with 16 bases of the junction left unmatched. Here the CDR3 DNA reads TGTGCCTGCGCCTCGGGGACTAGCGGGATATGGGGCCAAGAGACCCAGTACTTC. This encodes CACASGTSGIWGQETQYF.

This clonotype has a handful of counts. V gene TRBV5-6 combines with J gene TRBJ1-5, with TRBD1 as a possible D gene (6 bases). Trimming removed 3 bases at V and 8 bases at J, with 18 bases between. This CDR3 is 15 amino acids long. Germline V gene data show CDR1 as SGHDT and CDR2 as YYEEEE. CDR3: CASSSSGTQGKPQHF. CDR3 nucleotides: TGTGCCAGCAGCTCGTCGGGAACACAGGGAAAGCCCCAGCATTTT. The variable domain in full, completed from reference TRBV5-6 and TRBJ1-5, reads DAGVTQSPTHLIKTRGQQVTLRCSPKSGHDTVSWYQQALGQGPQFIFQYYEEEERQRGNFPDRFSGHQFPNYSSELNVNALLLGDSALYLCASSSSGTQGKPQHFGDGTRLSIL.

The rearrangement joins TRBV12-3 or TRBV12-4 to TRBJ2-7; D is unclear. Trimming left V 6 bases short and J 2 bases short, with 11 bases between. CDR3 size: 13 residues. In nucleotides, the CDR3 is TGTGCCAGCAGCGTAGGGTCCGCCTACGAGCAGTACTTC. The encoded protein is CASSVGSAYEQYF.

This chain connects TRBV20-1 to TRBJ2-5; D may be TRBD1 (6 bases). The CDR3 sequence is 13 residues long. Germline V gene sequence: CDR1 DFQATT, CDR2 SNEGSKA (reference sequence). V lost 5 bases and J 0 bases, leaving 10 bases between the germline ends. CDR3 nucleotide sequence: TGCAGTGCTCCAAGGGGGTACCAAGAGACCCAGTACTTC. Its protein product is CSAPRGYQETQYF.